This note documents a single T cell receptor (beta chain) sequence. The specificity of this receptor is unknown. Base quality data are lacking; no much larger clone is found one base away. This sample is part of a study of T cell responses to AZD1222 COVID-19 vaccine (dated by TCRdb to about 2021). General notes on the study: Because spike-specific TCR depth and breadth did not differ between the two schedules, AZD1222 recipients who got a second dose at roughly 4 weeks were pooled with those who got a second dose at roughly 12 weeks. TCR sequencing covered over 230 trial participants: 200 to 210 given two doses of AZD1222 and 26 given two doses of MenACWY control vaccine. Trial participants were enrolled by age into subgroups of 18-55, 56-69 and 70-plus years, and around 140, 26 and 57 TCR-sequenced participants, respectively, were included in these subgroups.

The CDR3 regions of human TCRbeta chains were analyzed by immunosequencing. The authors processed their data as follows. TCRs in the repertoires were compared against a reference library of SARS-CoV-2-specific TCRs that had been generated with the MIRA antigen-specificity platform. Breadth was defined as the fraction of unique TCRs that were SARS-CoV-2-associated, and depth was defined as the fraction of total T cells that were SARS-CoV-2-associated. Using the MIRA data, every spike-specific TCR was mapped to the spike region that the TCR reacted to and assigned to either a CD4 or a CD8 class. Log10-transformed breadth and depth values were compared by one-way ANOVA with Sidak's multiple comparisons tests. TCRdb carries this immuneACCESS record with in-frame sequences only. Its versions omit some clonotypes, under half of them owing to an unresolved V gene in the studies checked, with the rest unexplained. That table furnishes V, J and clone size, whereas the DNA furnished D and trimming. The sample profile shows around 180,000 clones; 90% to 95% of them were found once. The top ten clones comprise roughly 9.2% of the sample.

The sample's time point, from its label and the paper: baseline before first vaccination. Vaccinee samples were obtained from the UK trials COV001 and COV002, which included a single-blind randomized controlled phase 2/3 trial of AZD1222 (ChAdOx1 nCoV-19) in healthy adults. Trial participant PBMC samples were collected at day 0 and day 28 after the second dose for TCRbeta chain sequencing. The CDR3 runs 17 residues from the cysteine to the phenylalanine. The sequence is cut down to CDR3 DNA, 51 bases in frame from base 1. As encoded in the germline V gene, CDR1 is SGHVS while CDR2 is FNYEAQ. V loses 1 base at its end and J loses 6 bases; junction bases beyond the gene matches: 10. On the study overall, not on this receptor specifically: Because no day 14 peak-response samples were available, repertoires were characterized only after the peak T cell response. In the small 56-69-year group, the increase in depth fell short of significance, most likely because of low power. Only five or six AZD1222 recipients were SARS-CoV-2 seropositive at baseline, limiting conclusions about previously exposed vaccinees. Participants were mostly white British, with more females than males. The authors suggested clonal diversity may have been underestimated. Reportedly, close to half of the unique spike-specific TCRs recognized epitopes lying outside the regions that are mutated in the B.1.351 and B.1.1.7 variants. CD4 TCRs associated with the vaccine covered the entire spike protein, and the dominant responses were in regions 160-218 and 743-854. A significant rise in spike-specific TCR breadth and depth was observed after two AZD1222 doses relative to day 0 and relative to MenACWY recipients.

The sample consisted of peripheral blood, taken on day 0 of AZD1222 vaccination. The sequence joins TRBV7-6 to TRBJ2-3; 10 bases in between match TRBD2. The clonotype originates from an adult in good health. The DNA sequence is as follows: TGTGCCAGCAGCTTAGGCGTATCTAGCGGGAGAGTCGATACGCAGTATTTT. Its amino acids are CASSLGVSSGRVDTQYF.